The T cell receptor beta chain under discussion was sequenced for a study of neurological immune-mediated disorders. The table lists this clonotype with many counts. V trimming: 4 bases; J trimming: 0 bases; junction bases outside the gene matches: 3. From germline, CDR1 is LGHDT and CDR2 YNNKEL (reference sequence). The CDR3 covers 15 residues. TCRdb fed the 5' RACE reads into MiXCR, producing one record per CDR3 protein. The sample records some 79,000 distinct CDR3 sequences, 12% to 15% being singletons. Material: PBMCs. The source is a woman in her forties or fifties in good health. This chain connects TRBV3-1 to TRBJ2-1, with 7 positions matching TRBD1. Here the CDR3 DNA reads TGTGCCAGCAGCCGGAACAGGGGCTCCTACAATGAGCAGTTCTTC. Its translation: CASSRNRGSYNEQFF.